The sequence of this T cell receptor (beta chain) was determined in a study of shared clonotypes between healthy human individuals. As for the study in general: Those who served as donors were a couple of women and a few men between the ages of 18 and 49.

This clone was seen once. Its antigen is not known. Regarding the study as a whole: Richness estimates generally favored naive over memory subsets.

Each donor was a Caucasian adult residing in Nashville, Tennessee. The run depth of the assay was deep. The protocol was immunoSEQ multiplex PCR, while the TCRdb copy is restricted to in-frame clones and leaves out a portion. This sample has roughly 2 million clones, with 90% to 97% found just once. CDR1 is MGHRA and CDR2 is YSYEKL in the germline V gene. The CDR3 loop spans 16 amino acids. V dropped 4 bases and J dropped 1 base, with 15 bases sitting between them. The specimen was naive CD4+ T cells sorted from blood. Subset of the sample: CD45RA+ positively selected. The TCR sequence derives from a man between 18 and 35 years old in good health. The chain combines TRBV4-1 with TRBJ2-3; TRBD1 is a possible D gene (5 bases). CDR3 coding DNA: TGCGCCAGCAGCCCCCACCGATTCAGGGGCACAGATACGCAGTATTTT. Amino acids: CASSPHRFRGTDTQYF.